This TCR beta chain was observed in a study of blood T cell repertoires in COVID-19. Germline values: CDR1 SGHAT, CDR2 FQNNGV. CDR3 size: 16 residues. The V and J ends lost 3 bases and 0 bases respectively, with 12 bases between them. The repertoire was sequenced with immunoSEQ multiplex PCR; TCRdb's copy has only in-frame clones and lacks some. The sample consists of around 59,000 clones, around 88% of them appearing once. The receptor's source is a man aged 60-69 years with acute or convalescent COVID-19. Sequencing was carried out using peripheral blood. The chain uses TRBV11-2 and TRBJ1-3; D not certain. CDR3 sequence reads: CASSFSQLSSGNTIYF. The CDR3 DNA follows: TGTGCCAGCAGCTTTTCACAGTTGAGCTCTGGAAACACCATATATTTT.